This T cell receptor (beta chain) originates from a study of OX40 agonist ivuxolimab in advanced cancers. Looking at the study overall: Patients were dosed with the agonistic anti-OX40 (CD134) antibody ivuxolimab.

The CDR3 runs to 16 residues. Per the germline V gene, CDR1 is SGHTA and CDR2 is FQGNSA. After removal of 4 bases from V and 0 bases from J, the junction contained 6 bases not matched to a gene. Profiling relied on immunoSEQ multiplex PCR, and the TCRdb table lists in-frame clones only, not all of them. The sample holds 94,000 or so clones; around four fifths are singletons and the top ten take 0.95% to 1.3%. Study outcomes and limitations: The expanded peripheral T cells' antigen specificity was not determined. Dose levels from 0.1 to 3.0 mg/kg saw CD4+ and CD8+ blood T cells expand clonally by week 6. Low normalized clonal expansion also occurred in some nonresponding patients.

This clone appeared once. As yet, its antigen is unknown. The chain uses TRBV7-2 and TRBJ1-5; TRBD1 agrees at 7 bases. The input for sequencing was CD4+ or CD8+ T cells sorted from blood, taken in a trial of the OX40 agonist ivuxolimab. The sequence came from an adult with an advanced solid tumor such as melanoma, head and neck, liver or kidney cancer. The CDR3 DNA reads TGTGCCAGCAGCTCGGGACAGCCTTATAGCAATCAGCCCCAGCATTTT. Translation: CASSSGQPYSNQPQHF.